This TCR beta chain originates from a study of blood T cell repertoires in COVID-19. The V end was cut by 2 bases, the J end by 2 bases, with 11 bases between. CDR3 size: 15 residues. Germline V CDR1 and CDR2: MNHEY, SVGEGT. Clones were read by immunoSEQ multiplex PCR, and TCRdb kept only the in-frame ones, dropping some. The sample gives approximately 190,000 clones, 84% of which show up once; about 3.2% is in the top ten. The specimen was PBMCs or T cells enriched from blood (not recorded which). This clonotype was sampled from a woman younger than 45 who had been exposed to COVID-19. V and J are TRBV6-2 or TRBV6-3 and TRBJ2-3, with a possible D match to TRBD2 (5 bases). Here the CDR3 reads CASSYHRADTDTQYF. CDR3 nucleotides: TGTGCCAGCAGTTACCATAGAGCGGACACAGATACGCAGTATTTT.